Listed below are T cell receptor beta chains from one sample, sequenced in a study of T cells after yellow fever vaccination. MiXCR was run by TCRdb on the 5' RACE reads, yielding one entry per CDR3 protein. The profile shows some 340,000 distinct CDR3 sequences, about 10% of them singletons. Here the sequenced sample was CD4+ T cells sorted from PBMCs, taken 45 days after the yellow fever booster vaccination. These receptors were collected from a man between 18 and 35 years old who received the YFV17D yellow fever vaccine. Both conserved end residues are part of each CDR3. D genes are given only for firm matches. Clone size is shown for a subset of rows, as once, few, many or a class of expanded clone.

V gene	D gene	J gene	clone size	CDR3 protein	CDR3 DNA
TRBV7-9	TRBD2	TRBJ2-1	few	CASSFRTSGDNEQFF	TGTGCCAGCAGCTTCAGGACTAGCGGGGACAATGAGCAGTTCTTC
TRBV9	TRBD2	TRBJ2-1	few	CASSTYSLASEQFF	TGTGCCAGCAGCACCTATTCACTAGCGAGTGAGCAGTTCTTC
TRBV24-1	-	TRBJ2-3	-	CATSASRATDTQYF	TGTGCCACCAGTGCGAGCAGGGCTACAGATACGCAGTATTTT
TRBV4-3	-	TRBJ2-1	few	CASSQEHPGYYNEQFF	TGCGCCAGCAGCCAAGAGCACCCGGGTTACTACAATGAGCAGTTCTTC
TRBV5-1	TRBD1	TRBJ2-3	-	CASSLQGVYTDTQYF	TGCGCCAGCAGCCTCCAGGGGGTTTACACAGATACGCAGTATTTT
TRBV9	-	TRBJ2-3	few	CASSASSAEGTQYF	TGTGCCAGCAGCGCCTCCTCCGCGGAGGGTACGCAGTATTTT
TRBV6-5	-	TRBJ1-6	-	CASSYSRWADSPLHF	TGTGCCAGCAGTTACTCGAGATGGGCAGATTCACCCCTCCACTTT
TRBV7-2	-	TRBJ2-7	many	CASSSDETSYEQYF	TGTGCCAGCAGCTCGGACGAAACCTCCTACGAGCAGTACTTC
TRBV12-3/TRBV12-4	-	TRBJ1-5	-	CASTPSGQPNQPQHF	TGTGCCAGCACCCCTTCCGGGCAGCCCAATCAGCCCCAGCATTTT
TRBV24-1	TRBD1	TRBJ1-2	-	CATSAGRGLDGYTF	TGTGCCACCAGTGCCGGCAGGGGGCTCGATGGCTACACCTTC
TRBV7-2	TRBD1	TRBJ2-3	many	CASSLEGALTVDTQYF	TGTGCCAGCAGCTTAGAGGGGGCACTCACGGTGGATACGCAGTATTTT
TRBV28	TRBD2	TRBJ2-3	-	CASSSTGGGPDTQYF	TGTGCCAGCAGTTCCACCGGGGGGGGTCCAGATACGCAGTATTTT
TRBV5-4	-	TRBJ2-6	few	CASSAEVRGSGANVLTF	TGTGCCAGCAGCGCGGAGGTCCGGGGCTCTGGGGCCAACGTCCTGACTTTC
TRBV27	TRBD1	TRBJ1-5	few	CASSLDRAGRQPQHF	TGTGCCAGCAGTCTGGACAGGGCTGGACGACAGCCCCAGCATTTT
TRBV7-6	-	TRBJ1-2	few	CASSPAPVYYGYTF	TGTGCCAGCAGCCCGGCTCCGGTTTACTATGGCTACACCTTC
TRBV27	TRBD1	TRBJ1-1	many	CASSLLFPSGTVNTEAFF	TGTGCCAGCAGTTTACTATTCCCCTCGGGGACAGTGAACACTGAAGCTTTCTTT
TRBV5-1	TRBD2	TRBJ2-1	few	CASSVRQRGAVNEQFF	TGCGCCAGCAGCGTGAGACAGCGGGGGGCGGTTAATGAGCAGTTCTTC
TRBV4-1	TRBD1	TRBJ2-5	-	CASSRDRLLETQYF	TGCGCCAGCAGCCGGGACAGGCTGCTGGAGACCCAGTACTTC
TRBV7-3	-	TRBJ1-6	many	CASSLGAGKGSPLHF	TGTGCCAGCAGCTTGGGGGCAGGAAAAGGTTCACCCCTCCACTTT
TRBV7-2	-	TRBJ1-2	-	CASSLVVRGDYGYTF	TGTGCCAGCAGCTTAGTGGTCCGCGGTGACTATGGCTACACCTTC
TRBV7-6	TRBD2	TRBJ2-3	-	CASSLASAGGGPGDTQYF	TGTGCCAGCAGCTTAGCGAGTGCCGGCGGGGGGCCGGGGGATACGCAGTATTTT
TRBV24-1	-	TRBJ1-3	-	CATSAAAGNTIYF	TGTGCCACCAGTGCGGCAGCTGGAAACACCATATATTTT
TRBV5-6	TRBD2	TRBJ2-7	-	CASSSMTSGGYEQYF	TGTGCCAGCAGCTCCATGACTAGCGGGGGTTACGAGCAGTACTTC
TRBV18	-	TRBJ2-1	few	CASSPPSGTRGNEQFF	TGTGCCAGCTCACCACCCAGCGGAACCCGAGGCAATGAGCAGTTCTTC
TRBV2	-	TRBJ2-5	-	CASSDGGAETQYF	TGTGCCAGCAGTGATGGGGGTGCAGAGACCCAGTACTTC
TRBV4-3	TRBD2	TRBJ2-2	few	CASSSLAGGYTGELFF	TGCGCCAGCAGCTCGTTAGCGGGGGGGTACACCGGGGAGCTGTTTTTT
TRBV27	-	TRBJ1-5	-	CASSLMGVGQPQHF	TGTGCCAGCAGTTTGATGGGGGTAGGTCAGCCCCAGCATTTT
TRBV3-1	-	TRBJ1-2	few	CASSPGAENYGYTF	TGTGCCAGCAGCCCGGGGGCGGAGAACTATGGCTACACCTTC
TRBV5-1	-	TRBJ1-1	many	CASSLTGANTEAFF	TGCGCCAGCAGCTTGACGGGGGCGAACACTGAAGCTTTCTTT